These 20 T cell receptor beta chains originate from one sample sequenced in a study of identical twins. A single record per CDR3 protein comes from TCRdb applying MiXCR to the 5' RACE reads. The profile shows approximately 600,000 distinct CDR3 sequences, more than 9% of them singletons. These same records also appear under a second study, on yellow fever vaccine responses in identical twins.

Sequencing was performed on PBMCs. The source is a woman aged 18 to 35 in good health.

This clonotype showed up many times. The V gene is TRBV6-1, the J gene TRBJ2-7; weak D call: TRBD1 (6 bases). Germline CDR1 reads MNHNS; CDR2 reads SASEGT. V lost 10 bases and J lost 2, with 15 bases in between. There are 13 residues in the CDR3. The CDR3 nucleotides read TGTGCCACCAAGACAGGTAGTACCTACGAGCAGTACTTC. Its protein is CATKTGSTYEQYF.

V usage is TRBV7-6 and J usage is TRBJ2-2; D tentatively reads TRBD1 or TRBD2 (5 bases each). This CDR3 has 17 amino acids. CDR1 is SGHVS and CDR2 is FNYEAQ in the germline V gene. The V end was cut by 2 bases, the J end by 0 bases, with 13 bases between. CDR3 nucleotides: TGTGCCAGCAGCTTAATCTCTGGGGGTTCGAACACCGGGGAGCTGTTTTTT. It specifies CASSLISGGSNTGELFF.

This clonotype appeared a few times. The gene calls are TRBV11-2 and TRBJ2-7; the D gene is possibly TRBD2 (5 bases). The V gene's germline CDR1 is SGHAT and CDR2 FQNNGV. The V and J ends lost 0 bases and 8 bases respectively, with 17 bases between them. CDR3 size: 15 residues. In nucleotides, the CDR3 is TGTGCCAGCAGCTTAGATTTGAAGAGGGTTCCAAAGCAGTACTTC. As protein: CASSLDLKRVPKQYF.

This clonotype was observed a few times. The chain joins TRBV28 to TRBJ2-7; D is unresolved. Trimming took 3 bases from V and 9 from J, leaving 12 bases between them. Germline values: CDR1 MDHEN, CDR2 SYDVKM. This CDR3 spans 12 amino acids. The CDR3, as DNA: TGTGCCAGCAGTTTGCTCCTGGGTGGGCAGTACTTC. Its protein is CASSLLLGGQYF.

This clonotype was recorded many times. V gene TRBV29-1 combines with J gene TRBJ1-1; 7 bases agree with TRBD1. J lost 2 bases, V lost 5 bases, and 8 bases had no gene match. This CDR3 is 14 amino acids long. The V gene's germline CDR1 is SQVTM and CDR2 ANQGSEA. In nucleotides, the CDR3 is TGCAGCGTTAGGTACAGGGGCCTTAACACTGAAGCTTTCTTT. Amino acids: CSVRYRGLNTEAFF.

The chain carries TRBV9 and TRBJ2-5; no reliable D call. Germline values: CDR1 SGDLS, CDR2 YYNGEE. V lost 0 bases to trimming and J lost 7 bases, with 22 bases between them. This CDR3 has 17 residues. The CDR3 nucleotides are TGTGCCAGCAGCGTAGGGCTCCTAGGCCCGCGAAGTGGGACCCAGTACTTC. It translates to CASSVGLLGPRSGTQYF.

This chain uses TRBV28 with TRBJ1-6; D is uncertain. The V end lost 7 bases, the J end lost 8 bases, and 12 bases lay between the germline ends. CDR3 size: 13 residues. CDR1 MDHEN and CDR2 SYDVKM come from the germline V gene. CDR3 DNA: TGTGCCAGCACCTCCCTGACGGATTCACCCCTCCACTTT. Its protein product is CASTSLTDSPLHF.

This clonotype appeared a few times. The chain uses TRBV6-1 and TRBJ2-1; 8 nucleotides align to TRBD1. V shed 6 bases and J 3 bases; nucleotides not matched to a gene: 4. Per the germline V gene, CDR1 is MNHNS and CDR2 is SASEGT. The CDR3 is 14 amino acids. The CDR3 loop is CASSTGTGYNEQFF. The CDR3 DNA follows: TGTGCCAGCAGCACCGGGACAGGCTACAATGAGCAGTTCTTC.

The chain recombines TRBV5-6 with TRBJ2-7; 7 bases match TRBD1. CDR3 length: 15 residues. V gave up 2 bases and J gave up 5 bases; unmatched junction bases: 10. Germline CDR1 reads SGHDT; CDR2 reads YYEEEE. The CDR3 here is CASSFPDRVIHEQYF. DNA for the CDR3: TGTGCCAGCAGCTTCCCAGACAGGGTTATCCACGAGCAGTACTTC.

Only a few counts were recorded for this clonotype. The V and J genes are TRBV7-9 and TRBJ2-7, with TRBD1 identical over 9 bases. The J segment lost 2 bases and the V segment lost 1 base, leaving 3 bases of the junction unmatched. CDR3 length: 15 residues. The germline CDR1 and CDR2 sequences are SEHNR and FQNEAQ (reference sequence). The CDR3 DNA reads as TGTGCCAGCAGCTTAGGGGACAGGGTTCCCTACGAGCAGTACTTC. It encodes CASSLGDRVPYEQYF.

This clonotype was observed a handful of times. The rearrangement joins TRBV6-2 or TRBV6-3 to TRBJ2-7, with unresolved D. The CDR3 consists of 12 residues. V was pared by 2 bases and J by 3 bases, with 5 bases between. Germline CDR1 MNHEY, CDR2 SVGEGT. CDR3 region: CASSYRVYEQYF. The CDR3 DNA is TGTGCCAGCAGTTACAGAGTCTACGAGCAGTACTTC.

The chain joins TRBV4-3 to TRBJ1-1, with 7 bases identical to TRBD1. Germline CDR1 is LGHNA and CDR2 is YSLEER. Germline trimming cut 1 base from V and 6 bases from J; bases unmatched to any gene: 8. The CDR3 extends over 15 amino acids. The CDR3 DNA sequence: TGCGCCAGCAGCCAAGTCGTGACAGGGAAACCTGAAGCTTTCTTT. Translation: CASSQVVTGKPEAFF.

V usage is TRBV7-2 and J usage is TRBJ1-5, with D possibly TRBD1 on 6 matching bases. The CDR3 extends over 17 amino acids. V was shortened by 2 bases and J by 5 bases, with 19 bases between the two germline ends. From germline, CDR1 is SGHTA and CDR2 FQGNSA. The CDR3 DNA reads TGTGCCAGCAGCTTACCCATGGAGGGGGATAGAGATCAGCCCCAGCATTTT. Protein product: CASSLPMEGDRDQPQHF. The full variable domain, in which reference TRBV7-2 and TRBJ1-5 provide the parts outside the CDR3, is GAGVSQSPSNKVTEKGKDVELRCDPISGHTALYWYRQSLGQGLEFLIYFQGNSAPDKSGLPSDRFSAERTGGSVSTLTIQRTQQEDSAVYLCASSLPMEGDRDQPQHFGDGTRLSIL.

This clonotype was seen many times. The DNA of the CDR3 is TGTGCCAGCAGTTACTCTAGCTGGGCCACTGAAGCTTTCTTT. This encodes CASSYSSWATEAFF. V gene TRBV6-5 combines with J gene TRBJ1-1; D gene uncertain. Between the trimmed V and J ends, which lost 0 bases and 4 bases, there was a span of 9 bases. The CDR3 runs 14 residues. The germline CDR1 and CDR2 sequences are MNHEY and SVGAGI.

This clonotype occurred many times. This chain connects TRBV6-1 to TRBJ2-6, with 8 bases fitting TRBD1. The CDR3 spans 16 residues. Germline lookup yields CDR1 MNHNS and CDR2 SASEGT. Unmatched junction bases numbered 3, after V lost 2 bases and J lost 3 bases. CDR3 nucleotides: TGTGCCAGCAGTGAACAGGGGGCTCGTGGGGCCAACGTCCTGACTTTC. Its protein product is CASSEQGARGANVLTF.

The chain recombines TRBV18 with TRBJ1-5; D call uncertain. Trimming cost V 3 bases and J 8 bases, with 17 bases left between them. The CDR3 extends over 15 amino acids. In germline, CDR1 is KGHSH, CDR2 LQKENI. CDR3 in DNA: TGTGCCAGCTCACCCCTAGGACTGCACCCCGAGCCCCAGCATTTT. It encodes CASSPLGLHPEPQHF.

This clonotype came up a few times. The rearrangement uses TRBV7-3 and TRBJ2-1; the match to TRBD1 covers 7 bases. The CDR3 length is 13 residues. Germline V gives CDR1 SGHTA, CDR2 FQGTGA. The V and J ends lost 5 bases and 7 bases, in that order; junction bases with no gene match: 5. CDR3 nucleotides: TGTGCCAGCAGCAATCGACAGGGTAATGAGCAGTTCTTC. It is translated as CASSNRQGNEQFF.

This clonotype occurred many times. The chain uses TRBV7-2 and TRBJ2-7; D is unresolved. With 2 bases removed from V and 2 bases from J, the gap between germline ends came to 10 bases. In germline, CDR1 is SGHTA, CDR2 FQGNSA. This CDR3 comprises 14 residues. CDR3 DNA sequence: TGTGCCAGCAGCTTATCCCGCCTCCCCTACGAGCAGTACTTC. It is translated as CASSLSRLPYEQYF.

This clonotype was found many times. This chain connects TRBV7-9 to TRBJ2-1; 9 bases match TRBD2. The CDR3 totals 15 residues. Trimming at V came to 5 bases and at J to 7 bases, leaving 9 bases not matched to a gene. Germline-derived CDR1 and CDR2 are SEHNR and FQNEAQ (reference sequence). DNA of the CDR3: TGTGCCAGCAGCCCGGGCGGGAGGGCCGGAAATGAGCAGTTCTTC. It is translated as CASSPGGRAGNEQFF.

This clonotype was counted between two and nine times. The V gene is TRBV6-1, the J gene TRBJ2-1, with 7 bases that match TRBD1. Germline lookup yields CDR1 MNHNS and CDR2 SASEGT. J was trimmed by 0 bases and V by 3 bases; bases with no gene match: 2. The CDR3 sequence is 15 residues long. Here the CDR3 reads CASSEDRSSYNEQFF. Here the CDR3 DNA reads TGTGCCAGCAGTGAGGACAGGAGCTCCTACAATGAGCAGTTCTTC.